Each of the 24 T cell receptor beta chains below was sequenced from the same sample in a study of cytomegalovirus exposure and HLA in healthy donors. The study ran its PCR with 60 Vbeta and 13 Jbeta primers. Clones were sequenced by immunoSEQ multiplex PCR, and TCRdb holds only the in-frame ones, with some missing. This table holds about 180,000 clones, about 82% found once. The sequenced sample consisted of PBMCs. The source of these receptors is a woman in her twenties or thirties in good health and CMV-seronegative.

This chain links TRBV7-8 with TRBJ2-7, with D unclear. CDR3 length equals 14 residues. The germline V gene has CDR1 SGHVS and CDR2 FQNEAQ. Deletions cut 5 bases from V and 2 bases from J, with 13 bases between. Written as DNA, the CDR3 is TGTGCCAGCAGCCCTTCGACTGTCCCCTACGAGCAGTACTTC. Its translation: CASSPSTVPYEQYF.

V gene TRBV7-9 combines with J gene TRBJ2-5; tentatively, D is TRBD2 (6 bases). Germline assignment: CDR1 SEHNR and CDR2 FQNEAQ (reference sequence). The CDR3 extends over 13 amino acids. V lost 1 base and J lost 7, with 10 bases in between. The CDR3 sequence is CASSLGGDGTQYF. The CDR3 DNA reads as TGTGCCAGCAGCTTAGGGGGGGATGGGACCCAGTACTTC.

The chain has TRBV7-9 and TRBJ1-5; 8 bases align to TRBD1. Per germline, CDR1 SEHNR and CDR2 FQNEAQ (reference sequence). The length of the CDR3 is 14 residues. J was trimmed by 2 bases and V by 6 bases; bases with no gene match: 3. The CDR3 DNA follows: TGTGCCAGCAGTCCACAGGGGGGCAATCAGCCCCAGCATTTT. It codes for CASSPQGGNQPQHF. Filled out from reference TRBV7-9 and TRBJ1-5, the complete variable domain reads DTGVSQNPRHKITKRGQNVTFRCDPISEHNRLYWYRQTLGQGPEFLTYFQNEAQLEKSRLLSDRFSAERPKGSFSTLEIQRTEQGDSAMYLCASSPQGGNQPQHFGDGTRLSIL.

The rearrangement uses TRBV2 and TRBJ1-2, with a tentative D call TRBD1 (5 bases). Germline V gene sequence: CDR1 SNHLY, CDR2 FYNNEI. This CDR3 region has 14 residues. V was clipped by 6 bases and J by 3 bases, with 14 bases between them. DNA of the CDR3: TGTGCCAGCAGCCGGACATGGGGCGACTATGGCTACACCTTC. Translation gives CASSRTWGDYGYTF.

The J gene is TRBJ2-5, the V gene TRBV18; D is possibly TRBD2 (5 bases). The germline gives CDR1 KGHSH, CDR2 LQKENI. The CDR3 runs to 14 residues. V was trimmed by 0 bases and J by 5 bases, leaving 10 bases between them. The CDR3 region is CASSPPGDWETQYF. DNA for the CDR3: TGTGCCAGCTCACCACCCGGGGATTGGGAGACCCAGTACTTC.

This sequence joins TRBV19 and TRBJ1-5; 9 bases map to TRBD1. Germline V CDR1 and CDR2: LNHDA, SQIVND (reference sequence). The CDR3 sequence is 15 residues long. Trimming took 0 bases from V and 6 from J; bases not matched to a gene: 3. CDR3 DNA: TGTGCCAGTAGTATAGAAGACAGGGGGTCTCAGCCCCAGCATTTT. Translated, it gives CASSIEDRGSQPQHF.

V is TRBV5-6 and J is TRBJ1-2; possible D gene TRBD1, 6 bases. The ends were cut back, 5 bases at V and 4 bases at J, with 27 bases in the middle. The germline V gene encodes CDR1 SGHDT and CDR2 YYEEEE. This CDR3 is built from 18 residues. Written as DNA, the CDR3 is TGTGCCAGCAGGATCGCCCTAGGCTCACAGGGAAGGACCTATGGCTACACCTTC. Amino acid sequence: CASRIALGSQGRTYGYTF.

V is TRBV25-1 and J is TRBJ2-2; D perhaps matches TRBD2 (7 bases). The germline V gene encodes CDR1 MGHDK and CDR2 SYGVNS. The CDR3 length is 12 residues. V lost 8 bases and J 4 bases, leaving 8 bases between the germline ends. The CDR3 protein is CASGGATGELFF. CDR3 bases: TGTGCCAGCGGGGGGGCCACCGGGGAGCTGTTTTTT.

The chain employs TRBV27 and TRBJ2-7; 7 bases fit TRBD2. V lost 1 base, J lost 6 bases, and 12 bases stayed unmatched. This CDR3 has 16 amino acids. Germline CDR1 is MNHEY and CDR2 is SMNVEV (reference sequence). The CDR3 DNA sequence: TGTGCCAGCAGTTTATTAGCGGGCCATACGTCAAGCGAGCAGTACTTC. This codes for CASSLLAGHTSSEQYF.

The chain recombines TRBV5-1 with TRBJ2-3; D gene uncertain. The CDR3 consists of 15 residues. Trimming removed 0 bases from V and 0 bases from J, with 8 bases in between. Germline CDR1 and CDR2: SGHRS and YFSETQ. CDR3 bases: TGCGCCAGCAGCTTGGACGGAGCTAGCACAGATACGCAGTATTTT. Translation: CASSLDGASTDTQYF. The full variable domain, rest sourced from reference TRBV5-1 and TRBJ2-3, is KAGVTQTPRYLIKTRGQQVTLSCSPISGHRSVSWYQQTPGQGLQFLFEYFSETQRNKGNFPGRFSGRQFSNSRSEMNVSTLELGDSALYLCASSLDGASTDTQYFGPGTRLTVL.

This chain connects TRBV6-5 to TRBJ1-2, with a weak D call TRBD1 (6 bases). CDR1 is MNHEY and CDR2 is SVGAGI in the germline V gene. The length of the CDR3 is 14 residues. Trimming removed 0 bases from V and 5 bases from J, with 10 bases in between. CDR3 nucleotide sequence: TGTGCCAGCAGTTACTCGGGGGCACCTTATGGCTACACCTTC. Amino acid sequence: CASSYSGAPYGYTF.

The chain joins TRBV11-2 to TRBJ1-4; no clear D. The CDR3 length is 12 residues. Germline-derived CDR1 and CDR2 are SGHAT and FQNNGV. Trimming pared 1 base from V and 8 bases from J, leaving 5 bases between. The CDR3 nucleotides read TGTGCCAGCAGCTTAGTCGGGGAAAAACTGTTTTTT. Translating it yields CASSLVGEKLFF.

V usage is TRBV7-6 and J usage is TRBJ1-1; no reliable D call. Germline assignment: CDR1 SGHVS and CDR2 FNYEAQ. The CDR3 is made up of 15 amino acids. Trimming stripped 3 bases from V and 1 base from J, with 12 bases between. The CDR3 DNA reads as TGTGCCAGCAGCTTGGGTGCCAGGCGGAACACTGAAGCTTTCTTT. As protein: CASSLGARRNTEAFF.

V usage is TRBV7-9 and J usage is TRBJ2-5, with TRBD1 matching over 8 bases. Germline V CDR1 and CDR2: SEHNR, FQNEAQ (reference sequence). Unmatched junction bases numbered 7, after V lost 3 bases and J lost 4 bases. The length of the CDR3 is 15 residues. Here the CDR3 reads CASSFLTGGSETQYF. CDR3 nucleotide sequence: TGTGCCAGCAGCTTCCTTACAGGGGGTTCAGAGACCCAGTACTTC.

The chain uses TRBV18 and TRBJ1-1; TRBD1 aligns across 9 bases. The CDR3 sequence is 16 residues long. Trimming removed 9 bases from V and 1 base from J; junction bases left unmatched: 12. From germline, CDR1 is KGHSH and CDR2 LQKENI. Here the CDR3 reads CASSEQGAAGNTEAFF. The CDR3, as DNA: TGTGCCAGTTCGGAACAGGGGGCGGCGGGGAACACTGAAGCTTTCTTT.

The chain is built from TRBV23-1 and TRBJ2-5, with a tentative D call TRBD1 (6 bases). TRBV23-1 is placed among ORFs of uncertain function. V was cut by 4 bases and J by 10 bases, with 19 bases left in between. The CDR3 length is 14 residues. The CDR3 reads CASSPPGTWTVQYF. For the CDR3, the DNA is TGCGCCAGCAGTCCCCCAGGGACATGGACGGTCCAGTACTTC.

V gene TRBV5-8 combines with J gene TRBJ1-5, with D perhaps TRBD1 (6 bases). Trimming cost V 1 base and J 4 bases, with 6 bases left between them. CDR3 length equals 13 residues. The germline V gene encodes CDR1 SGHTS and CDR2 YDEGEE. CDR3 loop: CASSLRGNQPQHF. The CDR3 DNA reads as TGTGCCAGCAGCTTGAGGGGGAATCAGCCCCAGCATTTT.

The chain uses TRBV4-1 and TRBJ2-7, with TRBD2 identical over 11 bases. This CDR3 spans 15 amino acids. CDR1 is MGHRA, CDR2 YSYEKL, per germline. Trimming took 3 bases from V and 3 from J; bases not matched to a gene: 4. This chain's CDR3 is CASSQISGGGYEQYF. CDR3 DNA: TGCGCCAGCAGCCAGATTAGCGGGGGGGGCTACGAGCAGTACTTC.

CDR3 bases: TGCAGCGTTGCGGGGAGCCGAAATCAGCCCCAGCATTTT. It translates to CSVAGSRNQPQHF. V and J are TRBV29-1 and TRBJ1-5; no definite D call. V lost 4 bases and J 4 bases, leaving 11 bases between the germline ends. There are 13 residues in the CDR3. Germline V gene sequence: CDR1 SQVTM, CDR2 ANQGSEA.

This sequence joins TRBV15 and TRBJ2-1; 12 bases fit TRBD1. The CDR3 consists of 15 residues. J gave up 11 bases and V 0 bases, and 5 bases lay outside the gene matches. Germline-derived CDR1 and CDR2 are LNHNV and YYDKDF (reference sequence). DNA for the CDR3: TGTGCCACCAGCAGAGATCTCAGGGACAGGGGGCAGCAGTTCTTC. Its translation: CATSRDLRDRGQQFF.

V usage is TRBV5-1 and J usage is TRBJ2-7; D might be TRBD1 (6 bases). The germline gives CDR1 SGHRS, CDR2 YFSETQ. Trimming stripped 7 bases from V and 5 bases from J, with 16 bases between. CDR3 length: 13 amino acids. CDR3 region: CASGVQGTDEQYF. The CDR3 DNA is TGCGCCAGCGGAGTACAGGGTACAGACGAGCAGTACTTC. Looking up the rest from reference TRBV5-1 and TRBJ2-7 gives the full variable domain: KAGVTQTPRYLIKTRGQQVTLSCSPISGHRSVSWYQQTPGQGLQFLFEYFSETQRNKGNFPGRFSGRQFSNSRSEMNVSTLELGDSALYLCASGVQGTDEQYFGPGTRLTVT.

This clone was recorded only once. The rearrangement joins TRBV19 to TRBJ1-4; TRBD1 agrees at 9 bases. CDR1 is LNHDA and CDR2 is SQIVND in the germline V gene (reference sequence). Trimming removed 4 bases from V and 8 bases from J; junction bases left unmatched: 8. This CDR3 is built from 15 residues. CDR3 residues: CASSTGTGLLEKLFF. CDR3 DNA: TGTGCCAGTAGTACTGGGACAGGGCTTTTGGAAAAACTGTTTTTT. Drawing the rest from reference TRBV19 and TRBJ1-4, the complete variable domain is DGGITQSPKYLFRKEGQNVTLSCEQNLNHDAMYWYRQDPGQGLRLIYYSQIVNDFQKGDIAEGYSVSREKKESFPLTVTSAQKNPTAFYLCASSTGTGLLEKLFFGSGTQLSVL.

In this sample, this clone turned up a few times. CDR3 protein: CASSVQAEDTQYF. The DNA of the CDR3 is TGTGCCAGCAGCGTACAAGCGGAAGATACGCAGTATTTT. The V and J genes are TRBV9 and TRBJ2-3, with D possibly matching TRBD2 (5 bases). The V gene lost 1 base and the J gene lost 5 bases, with 8 bases spanning the gap. The CDR3 is made up of 13 amino acids. Germline V gene sequence: CDR1 SGDLS, CDR2 YYNGEE. The complete variable domain, with remaining parts taken from reference TRBV9 and TRBJ2-3, reads DSGVTQTPKHLITATGQRVTLRCSPRSGDLSVYWYQQSLDQGLQFLIQYYNGEERAKGNILERFSAQQFPDLHSELNLSSLELGDSALYFCASSVQAEDTQYFGPGTRLTVL.

CDR3 coding DNA: TGTGCCAGCAGTGAATTTGGGACAGGGGTCTCCGGGGAGCTGTTTTTT. It yields the protein CASSEFGTGVSGELFF. The chain couples TRBV2 to TRBJ2-2; 10 positions agree with TRBD1. The CDR3 runs to 16 residues. V lost 2 bases, J lost 6 bases, and 6 bases stayed unmatched. Germline V gene lookup returns CDR1 SNHLY and CDR2 FYNNEI.